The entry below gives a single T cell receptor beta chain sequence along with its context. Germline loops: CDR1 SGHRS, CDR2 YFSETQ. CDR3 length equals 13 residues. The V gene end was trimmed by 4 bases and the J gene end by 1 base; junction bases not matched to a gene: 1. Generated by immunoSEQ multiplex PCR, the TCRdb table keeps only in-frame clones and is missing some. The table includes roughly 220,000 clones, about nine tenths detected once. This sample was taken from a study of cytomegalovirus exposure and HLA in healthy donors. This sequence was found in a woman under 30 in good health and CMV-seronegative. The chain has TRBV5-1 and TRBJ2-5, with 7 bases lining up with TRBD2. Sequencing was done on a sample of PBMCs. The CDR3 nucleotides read TGCGCCAGCAGCCCGGGGGGCCAAGAGACCCAGTACTTC. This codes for CASSPGGQETQYF. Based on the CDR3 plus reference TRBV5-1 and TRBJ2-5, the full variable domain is KAGVTQTPRYLIKTRGQQVTLSCSPISGHRSVSWYQQTPGQGLQFLFEYFSETQRNKGNFPGRFSGRQFSNSRSEMNVSTLELGDSALYLCASSPGGQETQYFGPGTRLLVL.